The sequence of this T cell receptor (beta chain) was determined in a study of tumor and adjacent non-tumor tissue in lung cancer. Study as a whole: Patients comprised about a dozen adenocarcinoma, a couple of squamous cell carcinoma and 1 small cell lung cancer. Patients were aged roughly 31 to 76, roughly nine men and about 5 women, stage I to III.

No cell sorting was done before RNA was extracted from the tissue. This CDR3 contains 14 residues. Trimming shortened V by 2 bases and J by 9 bases, and 17 bases separated the two germline ends. In germline, CDR1 is WNHNN, CDR2 SYGVQD (reference sequence). A modified ARM-PCR protocol with three rounds of nested PCR amplified TCRbeta. TCRdb re-analysed the multiplex PCR reads in MiXCR, keeping a single row per CDR3 protein. The table shows around 74,000 distinct CDR3 sequences, with approximately 68% occurring only once. The V and J genes are TRBV10-1 and TRBJ2-7; no firm D call. The clonotype was recovered from a woman aged 70 to 79 with non-small cell lung cancer. The sequencing input was lung tumor tissue. CDR3 residues: CASSENGSGDGQYF. For the CDR3, the DNA is TGCGCCAGCAGTGAGAACGGGTCTGGTGACGGGCAGTACTTC.